This T cell receptor beta chain is drawn from a study of cytomegalovirus exposure and HLA in healthy donors. General study points: TCR association rates varied by HLA locus in a later analysis, with DRB1 highest and HLA-C lowest.

Primers for the PCR totalled 60 Vbeta and 13 Jbeta. Here immunoSEQ multiplex PCR was the method, and the copy in TCRdb shows in-frame clones only, minus some. The sample has approximately 31,000 clones; more than 75% are singletons. Germline lookup yields CDR1 KGHSH and CDR2 LQKENI. CDR3 size: 14 residues. V trimming: 3 bases; J trimming: 1 base; junction bases outside the gene matches: 0. A single count supports this clone. Its specificity is not known. The chain combines TRBV18 with TRBJ1-1; 9 bases are shared with TRBD1. The sequence derives from a boy younger than 18 in good health and CMV-seronegative. The sample comprised PBMCs. CDR3 residues: CASSPTGGNTEAFF. The CDR3 DNA sequence: TGTGCCAGCTCACCGACAGGGGGGAACACTGAAGCTTTCTTT. Variable domain in full (rest from reference TRBV18 and TRBJ1-1): NAGVMQNPRHLVRRRGQEARLRCSPMKGHSHVYWYRQLPEEGLKFMVYLQKENIIDESGMPKERFSAEFPKEGPSILRIQQVVRGDSAAYFCASSPTGGNTEAFFGQGTRLTVV.